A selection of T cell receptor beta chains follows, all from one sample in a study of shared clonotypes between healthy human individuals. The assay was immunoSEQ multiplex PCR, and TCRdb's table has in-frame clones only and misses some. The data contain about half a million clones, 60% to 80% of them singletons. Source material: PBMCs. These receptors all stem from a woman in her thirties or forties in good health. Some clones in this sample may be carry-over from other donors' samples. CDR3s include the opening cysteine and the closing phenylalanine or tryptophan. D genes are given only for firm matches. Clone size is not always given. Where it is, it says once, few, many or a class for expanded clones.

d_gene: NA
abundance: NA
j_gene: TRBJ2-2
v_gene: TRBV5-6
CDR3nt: TGTGCCAGCAGCTTGGGGATAGGGAGGTCCGGGGAGCTGTTTTTT
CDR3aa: CASSLGIGRSGELFF

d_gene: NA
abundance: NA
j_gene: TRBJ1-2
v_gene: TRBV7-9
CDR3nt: TGTGCCAGCAGCCCTGCCGGGGTTTTGGCTAACTATGGCTACACCTTC
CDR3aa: CASSPAGVLANYGYTF

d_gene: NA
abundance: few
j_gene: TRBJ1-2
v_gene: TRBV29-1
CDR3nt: TGCAGCGTTGGGGTAGGGATGAGGGGAGGCTACACCTTC
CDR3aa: CSVGVGMRGGYTF

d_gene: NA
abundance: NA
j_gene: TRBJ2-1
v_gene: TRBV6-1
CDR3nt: TGTGCCAGCAGTGACAGGAGGGAGCAGTTCTTC
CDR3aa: CASSDRREQFF

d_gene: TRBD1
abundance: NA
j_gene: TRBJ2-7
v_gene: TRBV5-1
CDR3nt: TGCGCCAGCAGCTTGGTAGGCTCAGGGGGCTCTTGGTTC
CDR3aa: CASSLVGSGGSWF

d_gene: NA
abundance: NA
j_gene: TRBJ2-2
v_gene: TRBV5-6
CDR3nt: TGTGCCAGCAGCTTGAGGGCGGGCGCCGCGATGGGCACCGGGGAGCTGTTTTTT
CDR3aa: CASSLRAGAAMGTGELFF

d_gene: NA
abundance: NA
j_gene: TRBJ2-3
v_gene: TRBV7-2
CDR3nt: TGTGCCAGCAGCTTATGGCCCGGGACTTCAGATACGCAGTATTTT
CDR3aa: CASSLWPGTSDTQYF

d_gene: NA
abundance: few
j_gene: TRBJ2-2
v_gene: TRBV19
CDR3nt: TGTGCCAGTAGTATCCCGGGGGCGGACACCGGGGAGCTGTTTTTT
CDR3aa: CASSIPGADTGELFF

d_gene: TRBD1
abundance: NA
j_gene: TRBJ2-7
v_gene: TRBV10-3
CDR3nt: TGTGCCATCAGTAGGACAGGATCCTACGAGCAGTACTTC
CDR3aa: CAISRTGSYEQYF

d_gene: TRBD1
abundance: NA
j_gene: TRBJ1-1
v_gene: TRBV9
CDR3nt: TGTGCCAGCAGCCCCAGGTCCGGGACAGGAACCGGGAACACTGAAGCTTTCTTT
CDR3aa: CASSPRSGTGTGNTEAFF

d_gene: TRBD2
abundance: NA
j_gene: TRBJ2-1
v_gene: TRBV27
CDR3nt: TGTGCCAGCAGTTTCCGACTAGCAGGCAATGAGCAGTTCTTC
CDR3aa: CASSFRLAGNEQFF

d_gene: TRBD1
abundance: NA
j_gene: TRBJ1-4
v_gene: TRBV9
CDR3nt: TGTGCCAGCAGCAGCCGGACAGGGTTTGGAGAAAAACTGTTTTTT
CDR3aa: CASSSRTGFGEKLFF

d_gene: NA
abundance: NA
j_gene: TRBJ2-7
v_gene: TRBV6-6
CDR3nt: TGTGCCAGCGTAGGGCACAACCTCTACGAGCAGTACTTC
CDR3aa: CASVGHNLYEQYF

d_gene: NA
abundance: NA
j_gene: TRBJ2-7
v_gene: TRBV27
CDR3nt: TGTGCCAGCAGTTTATCCGGGAGACTTACCTCCTACGAGCAGTACTTC
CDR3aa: CASSLSGRLTSYEQYF

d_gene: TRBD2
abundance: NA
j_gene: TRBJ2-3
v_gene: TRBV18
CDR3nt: TGTGCCAGCTCACCAGGCCTAGCGGGGTTCACAGATACGCAGTATTTT
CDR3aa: CASSPGLAGFTDTQYF

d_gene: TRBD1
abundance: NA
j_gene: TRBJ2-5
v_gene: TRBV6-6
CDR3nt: TGTGCCAGCAGCCCATTACAGGACAGGCAAGAGACCCAGTACTTC
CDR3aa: CASSPLQDRQETQYF

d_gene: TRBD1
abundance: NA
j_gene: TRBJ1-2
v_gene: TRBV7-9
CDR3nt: TGTGCCAGCAGCGTAACGACAGGGACCTATGGCTACACCTTC
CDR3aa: CASSVTTGTYGYTF

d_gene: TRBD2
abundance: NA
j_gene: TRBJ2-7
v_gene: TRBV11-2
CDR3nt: TGTGCCAGCAGCTTGGCGTTTCGCGGGAGGGCCTCCTACGAGCAGTACTTC
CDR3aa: CASSLAFRGRASYEQYF

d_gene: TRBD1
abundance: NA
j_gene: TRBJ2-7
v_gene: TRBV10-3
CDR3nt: TGTGCCATCGGCCTAGTAGGGACAGGGGTCGGCGAGCAGTACTTC
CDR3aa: CAIGLVGTGVGEQYF

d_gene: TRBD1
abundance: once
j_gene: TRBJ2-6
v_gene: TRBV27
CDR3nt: TGTGCCAGCAGCCGAATCACGACAGGGGGCGCCCGTGGGGCCAACGTCCTGACTTTC
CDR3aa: CASSRITTGGARGANVLTF

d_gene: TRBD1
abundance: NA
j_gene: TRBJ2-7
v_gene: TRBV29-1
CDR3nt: TGCAGCGTTGTTGGACAGGAGTACGAGCAGTACTTC
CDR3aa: CSVVGQEYEQYF

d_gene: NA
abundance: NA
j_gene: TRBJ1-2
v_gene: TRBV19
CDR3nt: TGTGCCAGTACTTGGGGGATCGGCTATGGCTACACCTTC
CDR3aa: CASTWGIGYGYTF

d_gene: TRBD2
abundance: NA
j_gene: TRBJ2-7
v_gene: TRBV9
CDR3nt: TGTGCCAGCAACCGACTAGCGGCATACTACGAGCAGTACTTC
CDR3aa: CASNRLAAYYEQYF

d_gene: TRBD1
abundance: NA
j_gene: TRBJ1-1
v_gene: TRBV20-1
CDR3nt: TGCAGTGCTAGGGCCAGACAGGGGGACTTT
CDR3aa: CSARARQGDF

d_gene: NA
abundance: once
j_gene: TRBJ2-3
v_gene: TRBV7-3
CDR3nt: TGTGCCAGCAGCTTAACCTCGTTAAATACGCAGTATTTT
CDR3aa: CASSLTSLNTQYF

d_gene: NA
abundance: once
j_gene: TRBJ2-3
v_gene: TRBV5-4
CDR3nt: TGTGCCAGCAGCCCCGGAGGCGGCCTACGTAGCACAGATACGCAGTATTTT
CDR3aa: CASSPGGGLRSTDTQYF

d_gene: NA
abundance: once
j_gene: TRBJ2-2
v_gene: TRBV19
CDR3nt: TGTGCCAGTAGTATTGACCGCGGCACCGGGGAGCTGTTTTTT
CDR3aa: CASSIDRGTGELFF

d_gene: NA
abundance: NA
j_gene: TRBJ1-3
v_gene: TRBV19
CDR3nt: TGTGCCAGTAGTATCGGACGGATCTCGACCATATATTTT
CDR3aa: CASSIGRISTIYF

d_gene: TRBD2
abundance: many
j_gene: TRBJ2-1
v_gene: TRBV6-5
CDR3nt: TGTGCCAGCAGTGGAGCGGGAGATCGCAATGAGCAGTTCTTC
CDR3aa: CASSGAGDRNEQFF

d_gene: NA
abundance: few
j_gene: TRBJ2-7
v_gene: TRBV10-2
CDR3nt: TGCGCCAGCAGTGAGGCCGCGGGACGGAGGATCTACGAGCAGTACTTC
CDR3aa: CASSEAAGRRIYEQYF

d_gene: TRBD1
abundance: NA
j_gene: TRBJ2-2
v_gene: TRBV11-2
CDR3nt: TGTGCCAGCAGCTCCTTCTTGCTTGCGAGGACAGGGGCTACCGGGGAGCTGTTTTTT
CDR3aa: CASSSFLLARTGATGELFF

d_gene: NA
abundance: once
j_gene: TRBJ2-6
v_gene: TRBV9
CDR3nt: TGTGCCAGCAGCGGGGGACACCTTGCCTCTGGGGCCAACGTCCTGACTTTC
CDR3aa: CASSGGHLASGANVLTF

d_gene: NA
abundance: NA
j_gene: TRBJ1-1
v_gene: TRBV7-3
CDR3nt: TGTGCCAGCAGCTTAACGAGTGGTGCCGCCGCTTTCTTT
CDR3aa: CASSLTSGAAAFF

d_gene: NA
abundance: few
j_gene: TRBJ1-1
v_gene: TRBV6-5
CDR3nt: TGTGCCAGCAGTGGACTGGGGGGGGGCGGTGAAGCTTTCTTT
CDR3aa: CASSGLGGGGEAFF

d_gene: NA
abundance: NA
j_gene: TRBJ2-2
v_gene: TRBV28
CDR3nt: TGTGCCAGCAGTTCACCGTCTGAGGCAACGAAAAACACCGGGGAGCTGTTTTTT
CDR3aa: CASSSPSEATKNTGELFF

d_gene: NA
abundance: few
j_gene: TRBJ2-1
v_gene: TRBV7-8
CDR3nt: TGTGCCAGCAGCTTAAGGGGACCGGGAAATGAGCAGTTCTTC
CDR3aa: CASSLRGPGNEQFF

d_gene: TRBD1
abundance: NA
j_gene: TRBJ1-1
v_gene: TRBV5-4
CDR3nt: TGTGCCAGCAGTCCAGACAGGGGGCTAGACACTGAAGCTTTCTTT
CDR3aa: CASSPDRGLDTEAFF

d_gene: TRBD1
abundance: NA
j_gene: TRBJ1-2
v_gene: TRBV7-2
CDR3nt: TGTGCCAGCAGCTTCGGGGGACAGGGAGGTGGCTACACCTTC
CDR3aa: CASSFGGQGGGYTF

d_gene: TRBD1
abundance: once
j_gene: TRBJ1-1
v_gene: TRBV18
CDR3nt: TGTGCCAGCTCATCCAGTGGGGACAGCACTGAAGCTTTCTTT
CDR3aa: CASSSSGDSTEAFF

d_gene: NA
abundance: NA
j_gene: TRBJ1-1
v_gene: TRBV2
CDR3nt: TGTGCCAGCAGTCTGGGGCCGAACACTGAAGCTTTCTTT
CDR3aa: CASSLGPNTEAFF

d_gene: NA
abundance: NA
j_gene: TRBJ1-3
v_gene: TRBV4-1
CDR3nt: TGCGCCAGCAGCCAACCCGGTAGGCGCTCTGGAAACACCATATATTTT
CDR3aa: CASSQPGRRSGNTIYF

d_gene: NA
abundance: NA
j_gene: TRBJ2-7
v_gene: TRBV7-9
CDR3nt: TGTGCCAGCAGCTTCGAAGGGACACCGACCTACGAGCAGTACTTC
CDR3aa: CASSFEGTPTYEQYF

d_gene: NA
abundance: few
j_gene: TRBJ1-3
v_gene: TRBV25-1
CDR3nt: TGTGCCAGCAGTGAATTAGGGGGCTCTGGAAACACCATATATTTT
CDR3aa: CASSELGGSGNTIYF

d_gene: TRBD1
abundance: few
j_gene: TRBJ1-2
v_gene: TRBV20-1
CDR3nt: TGCAGTGCTACAGGGGGCATACGCTACACCTTC
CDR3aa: CSATGGIRYTF

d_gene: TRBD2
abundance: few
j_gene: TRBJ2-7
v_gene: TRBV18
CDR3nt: TGTGCCAGCTCTCCGACTAGCGGGGCCTCCTACGAGCAGTACTTC
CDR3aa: CASSPTSGASYEQYF

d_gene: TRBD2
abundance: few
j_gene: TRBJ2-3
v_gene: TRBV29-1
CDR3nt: TGCAGCGTTGATTCCGGACTAGCGGGTTTGGTAGATACGCAGTATTTT
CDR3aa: CSVDSGLAGLVDTQYF

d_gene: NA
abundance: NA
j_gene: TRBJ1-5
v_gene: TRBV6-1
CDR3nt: TGTGCCAGCAGCTCGACAGAGAATCAGCCCCAGCATTTT
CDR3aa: CASSSTENQPQHF

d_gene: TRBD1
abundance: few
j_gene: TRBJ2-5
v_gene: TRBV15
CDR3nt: TGTGCCACCGAAGGAGGGACAGGGGTTGGGGAGACCCAGTACTTC
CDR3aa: CATEGGTGVGETQYF

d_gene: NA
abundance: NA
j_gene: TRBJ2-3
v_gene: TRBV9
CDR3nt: TGTGCCAGCACCGCGACAACTAGCACAGATACGCAGTATTTT
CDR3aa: CASTATTSTDTQYF

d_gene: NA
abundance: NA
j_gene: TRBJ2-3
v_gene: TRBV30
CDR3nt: TGTGCCTGGGGGGGGCCCTCGAGCACAGATACGCAGTATTTT
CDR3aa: CAWGGPSSTDTQYF

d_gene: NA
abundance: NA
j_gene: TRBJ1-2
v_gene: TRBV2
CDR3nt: TGTGCCAGCAGCCCCAACTATGGCTACACCTTC
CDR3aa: CASSPNYGYTF

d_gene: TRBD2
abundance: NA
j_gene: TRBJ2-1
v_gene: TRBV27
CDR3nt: TGTGCCAGCAGCACCGGGACTAGCGGGAGAAAGGAGCAGTTCTTC
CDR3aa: CASSTGTSGRKEQFF

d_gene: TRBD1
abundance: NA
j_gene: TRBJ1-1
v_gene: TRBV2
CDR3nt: TGTGCCAGCCGGGACAGGGGAAACACTGAAGCTTTCTTT
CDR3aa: CASRDRGNTEAFF

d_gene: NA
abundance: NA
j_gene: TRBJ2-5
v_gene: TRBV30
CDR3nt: TGTGCCTGGGCCCCGCAGGTCCAAGAGACCCAGTACTTC
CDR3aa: CAWAPQVQETQYF

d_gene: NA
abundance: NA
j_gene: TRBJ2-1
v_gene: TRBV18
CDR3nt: TGTGCCAGCTTCTTAGGGGGTGAGCAGTTCTTC
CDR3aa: CASFLGGEQFF